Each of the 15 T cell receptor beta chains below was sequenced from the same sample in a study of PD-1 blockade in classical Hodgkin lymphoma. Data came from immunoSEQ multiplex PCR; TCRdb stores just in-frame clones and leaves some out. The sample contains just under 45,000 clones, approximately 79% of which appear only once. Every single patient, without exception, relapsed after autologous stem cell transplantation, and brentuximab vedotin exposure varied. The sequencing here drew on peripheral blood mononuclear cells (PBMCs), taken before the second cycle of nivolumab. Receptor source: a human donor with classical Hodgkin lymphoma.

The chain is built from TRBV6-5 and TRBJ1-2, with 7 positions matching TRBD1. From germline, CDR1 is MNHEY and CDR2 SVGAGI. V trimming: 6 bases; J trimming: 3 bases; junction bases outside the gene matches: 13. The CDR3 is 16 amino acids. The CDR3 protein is CASSYRGWQSDYGYTF. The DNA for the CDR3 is TGTGCCAGCAGCTACAGGGGCTGGCAGTCGGACTATGGCTACACCTTC.

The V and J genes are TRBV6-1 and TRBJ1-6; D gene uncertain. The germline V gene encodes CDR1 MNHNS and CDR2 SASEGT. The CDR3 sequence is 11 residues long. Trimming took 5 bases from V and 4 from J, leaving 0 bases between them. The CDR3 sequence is CASSYNSPLHF. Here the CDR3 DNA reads TGTGCCAGCAGTTATAATTCACCCCTCCACTTT.

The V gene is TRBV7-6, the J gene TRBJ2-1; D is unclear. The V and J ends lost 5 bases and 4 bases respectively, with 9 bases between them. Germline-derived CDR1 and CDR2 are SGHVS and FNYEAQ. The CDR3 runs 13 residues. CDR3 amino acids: CASSPTPYNEQFF. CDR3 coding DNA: TGTGCCAGCAGCCCTACTCCATACAATGAGCAGTTCTTC.

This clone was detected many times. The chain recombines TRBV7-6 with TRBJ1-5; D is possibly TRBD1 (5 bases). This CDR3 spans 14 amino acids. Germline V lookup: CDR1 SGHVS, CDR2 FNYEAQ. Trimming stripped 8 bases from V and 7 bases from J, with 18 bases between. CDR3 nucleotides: TGTGCCAGCTCCTCGGGCAAGGGGAAACAGCCCCAGCATTTT. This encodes CASSSGKGKQPQHF.

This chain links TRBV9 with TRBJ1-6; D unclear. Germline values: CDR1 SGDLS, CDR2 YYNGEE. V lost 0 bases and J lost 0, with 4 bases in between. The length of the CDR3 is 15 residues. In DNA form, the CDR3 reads TGTGCCAGCAGCGTAGCCGGCTCCTATAATTCACCCCTCCACTTT. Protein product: CASSVAGSYNSPLHF.

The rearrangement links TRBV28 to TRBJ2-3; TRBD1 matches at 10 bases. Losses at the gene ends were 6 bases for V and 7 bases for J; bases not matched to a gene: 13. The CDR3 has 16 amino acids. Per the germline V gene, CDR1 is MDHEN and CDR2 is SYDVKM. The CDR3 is CASRPSGTGASYTQYF. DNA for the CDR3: TGTGCCAGCAGACCATCCGGGACAGGGGCATCTTATACGCAGTATTTT.

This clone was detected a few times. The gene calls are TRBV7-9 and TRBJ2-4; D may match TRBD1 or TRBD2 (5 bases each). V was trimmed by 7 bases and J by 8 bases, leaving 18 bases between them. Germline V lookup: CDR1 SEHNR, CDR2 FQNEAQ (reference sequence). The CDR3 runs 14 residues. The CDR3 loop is CASTANGVGDIQYF. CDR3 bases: TGTGCCAGCACCGCGAACGGGGTGGGGGACATTCAGTACTTC. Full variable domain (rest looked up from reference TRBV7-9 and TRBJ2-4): DTGVSQNPRHKITKRGQNVTFRCDPISEHNRLYWYRQTLGQGPEFLTYFQNEAQLEKSRLLSDRFSAERPKGSFSTLEIQRTEQGDSAMYLCASTANGVGDIQYFGAGTRLSVL.

CDR3 DNA sequence: TGTGCCAGCAGGAAACAGGGTACAGATACGCAGTATTTT. Translated, it gives CASRKQGTDTQYF. The rearrangement uses TRBV6-5 and TRBJ2-3; maybe TRBD1 (6 bases). The germline V gene encodes CDR1 MNHEY and CDR2 SVGAGI. The CDR3 extends over 13 amino acids. V was shortened by 6 bases and J by 3 bases, with 10 bases between the two germline ends.

The CDR3 here is CASSLEAGSHEQYF. CDR3 sequence (DNA): TGTGCCAGCAGCTTGGAAGCGGGATCCCACGAGCAGTACTTC. The V and J genes are TRBV5-6 and TRBJ2-7, with 7 bases fitting TRBD2. Germline-derived CDR1 and CDR2 are SGHDT and YYEEEE. The CDR3 has 14 amino acids. With 0 bases clipped from V and 5 bases from J, the junction kept 5 bases outside the gene matches.

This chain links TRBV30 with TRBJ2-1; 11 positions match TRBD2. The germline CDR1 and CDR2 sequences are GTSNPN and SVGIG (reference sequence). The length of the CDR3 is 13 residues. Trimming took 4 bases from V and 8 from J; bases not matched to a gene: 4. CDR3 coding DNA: TGTGCCTGGATAGGGACTAGCGGATATGAGCAGTTCTTC. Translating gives CAWIGTSGYEQFF.

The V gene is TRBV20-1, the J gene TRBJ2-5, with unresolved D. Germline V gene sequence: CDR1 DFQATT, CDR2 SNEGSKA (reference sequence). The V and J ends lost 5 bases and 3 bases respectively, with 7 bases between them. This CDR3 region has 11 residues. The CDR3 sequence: CSARPEETQYF. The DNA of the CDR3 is TGCAGTGCTCGCCCAGAAGAGACCCAGTACTTC.

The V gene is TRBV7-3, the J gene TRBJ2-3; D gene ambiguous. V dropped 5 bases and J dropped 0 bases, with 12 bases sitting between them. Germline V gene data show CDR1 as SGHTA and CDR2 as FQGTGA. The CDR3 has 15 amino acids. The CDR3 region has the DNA TGTGCCAGCAGCCAGACTTCAGCTAGCACAGATACGCAGTATTTT. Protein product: CASSQTSASTDTQYF.

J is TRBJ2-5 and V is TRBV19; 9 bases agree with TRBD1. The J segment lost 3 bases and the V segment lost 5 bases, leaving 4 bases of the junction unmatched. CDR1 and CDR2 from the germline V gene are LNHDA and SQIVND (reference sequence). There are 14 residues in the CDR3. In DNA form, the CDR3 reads TGTGCCAGTAGTCAATGGACAGGGGAAGAGACCCAGTACTTC. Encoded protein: CASSQWTGEETQYF.

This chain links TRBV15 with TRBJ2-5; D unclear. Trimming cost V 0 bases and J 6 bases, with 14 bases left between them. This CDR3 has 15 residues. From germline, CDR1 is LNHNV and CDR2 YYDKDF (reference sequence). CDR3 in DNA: TGTGCCACCAGCAGAGATAGATTGGGCTCGAAGACCCAGTACTTC. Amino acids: CATSRDRLGSKTQYF.

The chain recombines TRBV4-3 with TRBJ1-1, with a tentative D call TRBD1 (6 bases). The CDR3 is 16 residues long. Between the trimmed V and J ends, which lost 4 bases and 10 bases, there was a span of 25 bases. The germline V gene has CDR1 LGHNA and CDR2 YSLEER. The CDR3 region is CASSLQGWAGGKGAFF. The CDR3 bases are TGCGCCAGCAGCCTCCAGGGGTGGGCTGGGGGAAAGGGAGCTTTCTTT.